The 24 T cell receptor beta chains presented below share a single source sample, sequenced in a study of blood T cell repertoires in COVID-19. Clones were read by immunoSEQ multiplex PCR, and TCRdb kept only the in-frame ones, dropping some. The sample contains about 270,000 clones, 85% to 90% of which appear only once. Sequencing used PBMCs or T cells enriched from blood (not recorded which). These TCRs come from a woman aged 25 to 39 with acute COVID-19.

The chain has TRBV28 and TRBJ1-4; TRBD1 matches 10 bases. The V gene's germline CDR1 is MDHEN and CDR2 SYDVKM. The CDR3 runs to 14 residues. V was pared by 6 bases and J by 2 bases, with 0 bases of the junction left unmatched. The DNA of the CDR3 is TGTGCCAGCAGGGGACAGGGGACTAATGAAAAACTGTTTTTT. Translating it yields CASRGQGTNEKLFF.

This chain links TRBV19 with TRBJ2-7; a possible D gene is TRBD2 (5 bases). Trimming left V 3 bases short and J 0 bases short, with 9 bases between. CDR3 length: 14 amino acids. Germline V lookup: CDR1 LNHDA, CDR2 SQIVND (reference sequence). The CDR3: CASSMEVPSYEQYF. The CDR3, as DNA: TGTGCCAGTAGTATGGAGGTTCCCTCCTACGAGCAGTACTTC.

The chain combines TRBV29-1 with TRBJ1-1; D call uncertain. From germline, CDR1 is SQVTM and CDR2 ANQGSEA. The V end was cut by 3 bases, the J end by 1 base, with 9 bases between. This CDR3 has 13 residues. CDR3 nucleotide sequence: TGCAGCGTTGACCCCATCGGGAACACTGAAGCTTTCTTT. It is translated as CSVDPIGNTEAFF.

This chain joins TRBV7-3 and TRBJ2-6, with 7 bases lining up with TRBD1. Germline CDR1 and CDR2: SGHTA and FQGTGA. Trimming at V came to 4 bases and at J to 0 bases, leaving 6 bases not matched to a gene. CDR3 length equals 17 residues. CDR3 DNA sequence: TGTGCCAGCAGCTCGGACAGGCCTTACTCTGGGGCCAACGTCCTGACTTTC. This gives the protein CASSSDRPYSGANVLTF.

J is TRBJ1-5 and V is TRBV24-1; no clear D gene. CDR3 size: 14 residues. V shed 2 bases and J shed 6 bases, with 10 bases lying between them. Germline V gene sequence: CDR1 KGHDR, CDR2 SFDVKD. The CDR3: CATSDSQLPQPQHF. The CDR3 DNA follows: TGTGCCACCAGTGATTCGCAACTGCCTCAGCCCCAGCATTTT.

J is TRBJ2-2 and V is TRBV29-1; TRBD2 aligns across 9 bases. The junction had 12 bases not matched to a gene; V was cut back by 2 bases and J by 5 bases. This CDR3 is built from 17 residues. The germline CDR1 and CDR2 sequences are SQVTM and ANQGSEA. CDR3 DNA sequence: TGCAGCGTTGAACGTGGGCTAGCGGGGTCGCGTACCGGGGAGCTGTTTTTT. Protein: CSVERGLAGSRTGELFF.

This clone was seen only once. The chain employs TRBV5-6 and TRBJ2-1, with a tentative D call TRBD1 (5 bases). The length of the CDR3 is 14 residues. Trimming took off 0 bases at V and 4 bases at J, with 8 bases between the two ends. Germline V lookup: CDR1 SGHDT, CDR2 YYEEEE. The CDR3 here is CASSLDPGYNEQFF. For the CDR3, the DNA is TGTGCCAGCAGCTTGGACCCAGGGTACAATGAGCAGTTCTTC.

The chain is built from TRBV19 and TRBJ2-5, with D tentatively TRBD1 (6 bases). The CDR3 runs to 15 residues. CDR1 is LNHDA, CDR2 SQIVND, per germline (reference sequence). V was pared by 2 bases and J by 4 bases, with 14 bases between. DNA of the CDR3: TGTGCCAGTAGTATACACAGGGAAATGGGAGAGACCCAGTACTTC. Its translation: CASSIHREMGETQYF.

The J gene is TRBJ1-1, the V gene TRBV7-8; the match to TRBD1 covers 12 bases. Looked up from germline, CDR1 is SGHVS and CDR2 is FQNEAQ. V lost 1 base and J lost 4; bases outside the gene matches: 10. The length of the CDR3 is 18 residues. Here the CDR3 reads CASSLGGGTGGRGTEAFF. In nucleotides, the CDR3 is TGTGCCAGCAGCTTAGGTGGTGGGACAGGGGGCCGAGGCACTGAAGCTTTCTTT.

This clone has a handful of counts. This chain uses TRBV7-6 with TRBJ2-7, with TRBD2 identical over 9 bases. The CDR3 sequence is 17 residues long. V was pared by 5 bases and J by 4 bases, with 15 bases of the junction left unmatched. The germline CDR1 and CDR2 sequences are SGHVS and FNYEAQ. CDR3 sequence: CASSPGPGTSSPYEQYF. The DNA of the CDR3 is TGTGCCAGCAGCCCAGGACCCGGGACTAGCAGCCCTTACGAGCAGTACTTC. Full variable domain (outside the CDR3, taken from reference TRBV7-6 and TRBJ2-7): GAGVSQSPRYKVTKRGQDVALRCDPISGHVSLYWYRQALGQGPEFLTYFNYEAQQDKSGLPNDRFSAERPEGSISTLTIQRTEQRDSAMYRCASSPGPGTSSPYEQYFGPGTRLTVT.

In nucleotides, the CDR3 is TGTGCCAGGCAGTGGGGCCTCAATTCACCCCTCCACTTT. Amino acids: CARQWGLNSPLHF. The chain combines TRBV6-4 with TRBJ1-6, with TRBD1 as a possible D gene (5 bases). V was clipped by 9 bases and J by 7 bases, with 13 bases between them. Germline V gene lookup returns CDR1 MRHNA and CDR2 SNTAGT. CDR3 length equals 13 residues.

This chain connects TRBV30 to TRBJ1-2, with TRBD1 as a possible D gene (6 bases). CDR1 GTSNPN and CDR2 SVGIG come from the germline V gene (reference sequence). The V gene lost 5 bases and the J gene lost 7 bases, with 14 bases spanning the gap. This CDR3 contains 12 residues. This CDR3 is CAWGRGGAGYTF. The DNA of the CDR3 is TGTGCCTGGGGGAGGGGGGGCGCTGGCTACACCTTC.

This clone has just one count. The chain links TRBV6-5 to TRBJ2-7, with D possibly TRBD1 on 6 matching bases. The length of the CDR3 is 12 residues. V dropped 8 bases and J dropped 4 bases, with 12 bases sitting between them. Germline V gene sequence: CDR1 MNHEY, CDR2 SVGAGI. CDR3: CASLDSIYEQYF. Written as DNA, the CDR3 is TGTGCCAGCCTGGACAGTATATACGAGCAGTACTTC.

This rearrangement joins TRBV5-6 to TRBJ2-7; a weak D match, TRBD1 (6 bases). The V gene's germline CDR1 is SGHDT and CDR2 YYEEEE. This CDR3 is built from 13 residues. Trimming left V 3 bases short and J 5 bases short, with 12 bases between. The CDR3 nucleotides read TGTGCCAGCAGCTGGGACATTGTCGACGAGCAGTACTTC. It is translated as CASSWDIVDEQYF.

V usage is TRBV12-3 or TRBV12-4 and J usage is TRBJ1-2; D is ambiguous. This CDR3 has 13 residues. V lost 5 bases, J lost 3 bases, and 10 bases lay in between. The CDR3 loop reads CASSKQHYYGYTF. The CDR3 DNA reads as TGTGCCAGCAGTAAACAGCATTACTATGGCTACACCTTC.

The V call is TRBV13, the J call TRBJ1-2; possible D gene TRBD1, 6 bases. The germline V and J ends were trimmed by 5 bases and 4 bases, with 8 bases remaining between them. Germline V gene lookup returns CDR1 PRHDT and CDR2 FYEKMQ (reference sequence). The CDR3 is made up of 12 amino acids. CDR3 protein: CASSGDTYGYTF. DNA for the CDR3: TGTGCCAGCAGCGGGGACACCTATGGCTACACCTTC.

This rearrangement joins TRBV18 to TRBJ2-3; D unresolved. Trimming took off 1 base at V and 0 bases at J, with 8 bases between the two ends. CDR3 length equals 15 residues. The germline CDR1 and CDR2 sequences are KGHSH and LQKENI. The CDR3 protein is CASSPRESSTDTQYF. CDR3 sequence (DNA): TGTGCCAGCTCACCACGAGAATCAAGCACAGATACGCAGTATTTT.

The chain employs TRBV5-4 and TRBJ2-1; D perhaps matches TRBD2 (5 bases). The CDR3 is 15 amino acids. Germline V gene lookup returns CDR1 SGHNT and CDR2 YYREEE (reference sequence). V gave up 1 base and J gave up 6 bases, with 14 bases separating them. This CDR3 is CASSLLGGLGNEQFF. Written as DNA, the CDR3 is TGTGCCAGCAGCTTGTTGGGCGGGCTAGGCAATGAGCAGTTCTTC.

The V call is TRBV6-2 or TRBV6-3, the J call TRBJ2-1; 11 nucleotides line up with TRBD2. Germline-derived CDR1 and CDR2 are MNHEY and SVGEGT. The CDR3 has 15 residues. Trimming cost V 7 bases and J 8 bases; bases outside gene matches: 10. As DNA, the CDR3 is TGTGCCAGCATCCCACTAGCGGGAGCGTTTGATGAGCAGTTCTTC. Its translation is CASIPLAGAFDEQFF.

The chain uses TRBV18 and TRBJ2-1, with TRBD2 matching 10 bases. The germline CDR1 and CDR2 sequences are KGHSH and LQKENI. The CDR3 is 15 amino acids. The V and J ends lost 6 bases and 3 bases, in that order; junction bases with no gene match: 5. CDR3 residues: CASSELAGDYNEQFF. For the CDR3, the DNA is TGTGCCAGCTCGGAGCTAGCGGGAGACTACAATGAGCAGTTCTTC.

The rearrangement joins TRBV18 to TRBJ1-4, with D uncertain. The CDR3 totals 16 residues. Germline V gene sequence: CDR1 KGHSH, CDR2 LQKENI. The ends were cut back, 6 bases at V and 0 bases at J, with 14 bases in the middle. Written as DNA, the CDR3 is TGTGCCAGCTCGCTTAACGAGGGTGCAACTAATGAAAAACTGTTTTTT. Protein sequence: CASSLNEGATNEKLFF.

V and J are TRBV27 and TRBJ2-1; TRBD2 matches 10 bases. CDR3 length: 16 amino acids. CDR1 and CDR2 (germline): MNHEY, SMNVEV (reference sequence). V was clipped by 6 bases and J by 5 bases; unmatched bases: 10. DNA of the CDR3: TGTGCCAGCAGCTCCTATACTAGCGGGACCCACAATGAGCAGTTCTTC. Its protein is CASSSYTSGTHNEQFF.

This chain connects TRBV28 to TRBJ2-3, with D perhaps matching TRBD2 (5 bases). The V end was cut by 1 base, the J end by 0 bases, with 8 bases between. Germline V gives CDR1 MDHEN, CDR2 SYDVKM. The CDR3 is 15 residues long. The CDR3 DNA sequence: TGTGCCAGCAGTTTATCAGCGGCTAGCACAGATACGCAGTATTTT. It encodes CASSLSAASTDTQYF.

This clone was recorded once. The chain has TRBV7-9 and TRBJ1-1; 9 bases fit TRBD1. CDR3 size: 13 residues. With V trimmed by 3 bases and J by 5 bases, 1 base remained unmatched. Germline lookup yields CDR1 SEHNR and CDR2 FQNEAQ (reference sequence). The CDR3 sequence: CASSLTGGTEAFF. The CDR3 nucleotides are TGTGCCAGCAGCTTGACAGGGGGTACTGAAGCTTTCTTT.